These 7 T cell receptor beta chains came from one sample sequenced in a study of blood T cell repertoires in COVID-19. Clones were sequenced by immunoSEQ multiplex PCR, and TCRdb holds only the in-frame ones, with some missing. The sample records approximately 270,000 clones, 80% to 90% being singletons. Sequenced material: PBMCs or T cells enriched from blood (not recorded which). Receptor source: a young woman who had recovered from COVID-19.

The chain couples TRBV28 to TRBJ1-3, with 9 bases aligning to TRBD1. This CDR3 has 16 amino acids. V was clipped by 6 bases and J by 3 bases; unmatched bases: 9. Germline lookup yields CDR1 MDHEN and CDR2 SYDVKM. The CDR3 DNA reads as TGTGCCAGCAGACGGACAGGGGAGGGGGGTGGAAACACCATATATTTT. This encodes CASRRTGEGGGNTIYF.

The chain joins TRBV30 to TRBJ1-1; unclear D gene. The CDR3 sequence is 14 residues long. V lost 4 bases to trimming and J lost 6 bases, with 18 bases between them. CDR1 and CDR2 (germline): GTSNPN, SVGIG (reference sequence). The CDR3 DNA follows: TGTGCCTGGACCGGAGACTCGGCGGTACCTGAAGCTTTCTTT. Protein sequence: CAWTGDSAVPEAFF.

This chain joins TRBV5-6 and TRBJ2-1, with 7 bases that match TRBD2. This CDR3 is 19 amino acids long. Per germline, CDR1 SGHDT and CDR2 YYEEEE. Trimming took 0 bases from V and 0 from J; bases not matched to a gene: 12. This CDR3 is CASSLVEVGRGSSYNEQFF. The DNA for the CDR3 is TGTGCCAGCAGCTTGGTAGAGGTAGGGCGGGGGAGCTCCTACAATGAGCAGTTCTTC.

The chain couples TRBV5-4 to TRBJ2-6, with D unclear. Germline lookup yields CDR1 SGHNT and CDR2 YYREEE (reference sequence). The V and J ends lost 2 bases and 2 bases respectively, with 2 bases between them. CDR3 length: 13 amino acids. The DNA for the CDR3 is TGTGCCAGCAGCTTTACTGGGGCCAACGTCCTGACTTTC. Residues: CASSFTGANVLTF.

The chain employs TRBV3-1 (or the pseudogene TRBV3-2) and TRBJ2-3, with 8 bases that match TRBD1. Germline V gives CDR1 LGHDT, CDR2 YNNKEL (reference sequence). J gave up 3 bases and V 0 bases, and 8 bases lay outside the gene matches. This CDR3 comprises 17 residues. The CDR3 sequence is CASSQEAGQGRTDTQYF. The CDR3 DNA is TGTGCCAGCAGCCAAGAGGCCGGACAGGGTCGGACAGATACGCAGTATTTT.

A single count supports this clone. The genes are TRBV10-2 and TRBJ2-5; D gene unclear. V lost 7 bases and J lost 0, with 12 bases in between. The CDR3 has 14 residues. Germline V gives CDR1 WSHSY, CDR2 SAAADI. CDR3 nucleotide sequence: TGCGCCAGCAAGGTAGAGGCAAACCAAGAGACCCAGTACTTC. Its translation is CASKVEANQETQYF.

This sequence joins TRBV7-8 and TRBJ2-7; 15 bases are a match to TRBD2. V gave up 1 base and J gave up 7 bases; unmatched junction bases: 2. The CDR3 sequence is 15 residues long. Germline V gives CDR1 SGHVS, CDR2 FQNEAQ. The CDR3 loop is CASSLVGLAGGEQYF. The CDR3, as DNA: TGTGCCAGCAGCTTAGTGGGACTAGCGGGAGGTGAGCAGTACTTC.